This T cell receptor beta chain stems from a study of blood T cells in healthy people across ages. Study outcomes and limitations: Per-million-T-cell TCR beta diversity fell roughly linearly with age.

A second PCR of roughly 7 to 11 cycles used a sample-barcoded 5' primer and a J-beta primer mix. TCRdb passed the 5' RACE reads through MiXCR, listing each CDR3 protein once. This sample carries about 680,000 distinct CDR3 sequences, roughly 50% of them seen once, and the ten largest clones take about a third. Concerning this clonotype itself: The antigen remains undetermined.

There were at least 6 micrograms of total RNA extracted from every sample. This TCR came from a woman in her sixties in good health. Sequencing was done on a sample of blood.

The CDR3 sequence is CASSLAGSLGGYTF. The CDR3 DNA sequence: TGTGCCAGCAGCTTAGCGGGTAGCCTCGGCGGCTACACCTTC. V gene TRBV11-2 combines with J gene TRBJ1-2; no reliable D call. Germline V gene lookup returns CDR1 SGHAT and CDR2 FQNNGV. This CDR3 spans 14 amino acids. Trimming took off 1 base at V and 8 bases at J, with 14 bases between the two ends. Combining the CDR3 with reference TRBV11-2 and TRBJ1-2 gives the whole variable domain EAGVAQSPRYKIIEKRQSVAFWCNPISGHATLYWYQQILGQGPKLLIQFQNNGVVDDSQLPKDRFSAERLKGVDSTLKIQPAKLEDSAVYLCASSLAGSLGGYTFGSGTRLTVV.